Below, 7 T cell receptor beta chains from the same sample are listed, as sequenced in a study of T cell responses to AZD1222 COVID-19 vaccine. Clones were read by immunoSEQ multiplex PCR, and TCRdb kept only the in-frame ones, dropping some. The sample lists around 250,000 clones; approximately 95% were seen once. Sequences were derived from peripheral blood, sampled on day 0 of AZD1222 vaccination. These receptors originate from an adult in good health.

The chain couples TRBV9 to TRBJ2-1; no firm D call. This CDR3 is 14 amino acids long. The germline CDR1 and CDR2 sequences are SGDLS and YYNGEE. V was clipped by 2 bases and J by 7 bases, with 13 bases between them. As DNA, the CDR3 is TGTGCCAGCAGCGTTGGACGCTCCGCTAATGAGCAGTTCTTC. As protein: CASSVGRSANEQFF.

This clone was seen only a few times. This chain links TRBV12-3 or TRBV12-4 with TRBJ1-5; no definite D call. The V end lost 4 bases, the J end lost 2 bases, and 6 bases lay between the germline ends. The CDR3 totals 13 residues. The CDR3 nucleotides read TGTGCCAGCAGTTCCCAGGGCAATCAGCCCCAGCATTTT. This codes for CASSSQGNQPQHF.

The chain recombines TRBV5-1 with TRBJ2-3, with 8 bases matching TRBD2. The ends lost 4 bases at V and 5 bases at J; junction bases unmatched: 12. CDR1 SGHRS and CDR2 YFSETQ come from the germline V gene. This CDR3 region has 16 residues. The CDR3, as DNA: TGCGCCAGCAGCGCGGGGGGCGCTTCAATTGAAGATACGCAGTATTTT. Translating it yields CASSAGGASIEDTQYF.

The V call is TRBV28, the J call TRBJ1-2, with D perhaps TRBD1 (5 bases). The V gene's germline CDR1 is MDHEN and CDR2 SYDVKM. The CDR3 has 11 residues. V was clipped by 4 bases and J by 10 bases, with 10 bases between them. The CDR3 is CASSSTGPYTF. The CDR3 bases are TGTGCCAGCAGTTCAACGGGACCCTACACCTTC.

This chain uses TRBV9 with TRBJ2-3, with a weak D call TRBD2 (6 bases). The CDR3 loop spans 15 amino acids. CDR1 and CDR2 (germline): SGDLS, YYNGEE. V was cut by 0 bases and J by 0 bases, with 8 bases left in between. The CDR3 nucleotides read TGTGCCAGCAGCGTAGCGGCGGGGAGCACAGATACGCAGTATTTT. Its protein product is CASSVAAGSTDTQYF. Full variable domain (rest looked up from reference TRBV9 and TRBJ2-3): DSGVTQTPKHLITATGQRVTLRCSPRSGDLSVYWYQQSLDQGLQFLIQYYNGEERAKGNILERFSAQQFPDLHSELNLSSLELGDSALYFCASSVAAGSTDTQYFGPGTRLTVL.

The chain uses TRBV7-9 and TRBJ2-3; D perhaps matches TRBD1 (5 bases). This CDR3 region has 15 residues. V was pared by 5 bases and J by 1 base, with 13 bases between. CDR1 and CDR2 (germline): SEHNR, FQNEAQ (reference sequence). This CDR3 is CASSLPQGGTDTQYF. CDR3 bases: TGTGCCAGCAGCCTCCCCCAAGGGGGCACAGATACGCAGTATTTT.

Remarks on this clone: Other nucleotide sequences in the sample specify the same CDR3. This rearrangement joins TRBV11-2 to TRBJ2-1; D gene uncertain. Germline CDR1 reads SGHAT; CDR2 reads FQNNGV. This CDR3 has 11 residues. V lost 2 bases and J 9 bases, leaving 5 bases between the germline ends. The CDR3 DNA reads TGTGCCAGCAGCTTAAACGGTGAGCAGTTCTTC. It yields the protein CASSLNGEQFF.